One sample yielded the 27 T cell receptor beta chains listed below, sequenced in a study of PD-L1 blockade in urothelial cancer. The data were produced by immunoSEQ multiplex PCR, yet TCRdb's version contains in-frame clones alone and is incomplete. There are tens of thousands of clones in the sample; over 75% occur only once, and less than 20% lies in the top ten. This sample's time point: pretreatment peripheral blood. The material sequenced was PBMCs, taken around atezolizumab (anti-PD-L1) treatment. These TCRs come from a man in his sixties with urothelial cancer.

The chain links TRBV19 to TRBJ2-1; D is perhaps TRBD2 (7 bases). Trimming removed 5 bases at V and 0 bases at J, with 17 bases between. The germline gives CDR1 LNHDA, CDR2 SQIVND (reference sequence). This CDR3 has 17 amino acids. The CDR3 bases are TGTGCCAGTAGTCTCCAGGGGAGGGGGAGCTCCTACAATGAGCAGTTCTTC. Translating it yields CASSLQGRGSSYNEQFF.

As to this clone: This sample includes further DNA sequences coding for the same CDR3. The CDR3 region has the DNA TGCGCCAGCAGCCAAGATCTCAGACAGGGGGCTGTGTTTAAGGAAAAACTGTTTTTT. It yields the protein CASSQDLRQGAVFKEKLFF. The gene calls are TRBV4-1 and TRBJ1-4, with TRBD1 matching 10 bases. Per germline, CDR1 MGHRA and CDR2 YSYEKL. The CDR3 spans 19 residues. After removal of 0 bases from V and 8 bases from J, the junction contained 15 bases not matched to a gene.

This rearrangement joins TRBV28 to TRBJ1-2; 7 bases match TRBD1. Germline-derived CDR1 and CDR2 are MDHEN and SYDVKM. CDR3 length: 15 amino acids. J gave up 4 bases and V 10 bases, and 15 bases lay outside the gene matches. DNA of the CDR3: TGTGCCACCACGACGCAGGGGGAAAGGAGCTATGGCTACACCTTC. Translation gives CATTTQGERSYGYTF.

This clone appeared once. The V and J genes are TRBV14 and TRBJ2-7; 9 nucleotides line up with TRBD2. Germline CDR1 is SGHDN and CDR2 is FVKESK. The CDR3 spans 14 residues. V dropped 3 bases and J dropped 6; count of bases not matched to a gene: 6. The CDR3 loop is CASSHRGRASEQYF. The CDR3 DNA is TGTGCCAGCAGCCACCGCGGGAGGGCCTCCGAGCAGTACTTC.

This sequence joins TRBV11-2 and TRBJ2-1; TRBD2 matches at 10 bases. This CDR3 has 16 residues. CDR1 is SGHAT and CDR2 is FQNNGV in the germline V gene. After removal of 6 bases from V and 3 bases from J, the junction contained 8 bases not matched to a gene. This CDR3 reads CASRPTGTSVYNEQFF. Here the CDR3 DNA reads TGTGCCAGCAGACCGACCGGGACTAGCGTCTACAATGAGCAGTTCTTC.

V is TRBV5-8 and J is TRBJ1-2; 8 bases line up with TRBD1. The junction had 1 base not matched to a gene; V was cut back by 2 bases and J by 4 bases. Germline V gene data show CDR1 as SGHTS and CDR2 as YDEGEE. This CDR3 has 13 residues. In nucleotides, the CDR3 is TGTGCCAGCAGCTTCACAGGGGGCTATGGCTACACCTTC. Translation gives CASSFTGGYGYTF.

This chain links TRBV4-1 with TRBJ2-6, with TRBD2 matching over 9 bases. Per the germline V gene, CDR1 is MGHRA and CDR2 is YSYEKL. This CDR3 is built from 19 residues. J gave up 0 bases and V 3 bases, and 9 bases lay outside the gene matches. Written as DNA, the CDR3 is TGCGCCAGCAGCCAGGAACTAGCGGGCCCACACTCTGGGGCCAACGTCCTGACTTTC. Protein product: CASSQELAGPHSGANVLTF.

V is TRBV29-1 and J is TRBJ2-3, with TRBD1 as a possible D gene (6 bases). V dropped 7 bases and J dropped 2 bases, with 16 bases sitting between them. CDR3 length equals 14 residues. Germline lookup yields CDR1 SQVTM and CDR2 ANQGSEA. The CDR3 DNA follows: TGCAGCGCCGGACAGTCACAAGTCACAGATACGCAGTATTTT. Its protein is CSAGQSQVTDTQYF.

The chain carries TRBV6-5 and TRBJ2-7; the D is unclear. This CDR3 spans 14 amino acids. The germline V and J ends were trimmed by 4 bases and 0 bases, with 10 bases remaining between them. Germline values: CDR1 MNHEY, CDR2 SVGAGI. The CDR3 reads CASSFTRSSYEQYF. CDR3 DNA: TGTGCCAGCAGTTTTACTCGAAGCTCCTACGAGCAGTACTTC.

This chain connects TRBV11-2 to TRBJ2-7, with TRBD2 matching over 12 bases. The CDR3 loop spans 18 amino acids. V lost 3 bases and J lost 0; bases outside the gene matches: 9. Germline assignment: CDR1 SGHAT and CDR2 FQNNGV. Written as DNA, the CDR3 is TGTGCCAGCAGCTTTACGCGACTAGCGGGAGATTCCTCCTACGAGCAGTACTTC. It encodes CASSFTRLAGDSSYEQYF.

For the CDR3, the DNA is TGTGCCAGCAGCCCGGGACTAGCGGGATACGAGCAGTACTTC. It yields the protein CASSPGLAGYEQYF. The chain employs TRBV7-2 and TRBJ2-7; 13 bases align to TRBD2. There are 14 residues in the CDR3. CDR1 SGHTA and CDR2 FQGNSA come from the germline V gene. Trimming cost V 5 bases and J 4 bases; bases outside gene matches: 2.

The chain employs TRBV5-4 and TRBJ2-7; 10 positions match TRBD2. J lost 6 bases, V lost 4 bases, and 10 bases had no gene match. Germline V gene data show CDR1 as SGHNT and CDR2 as YYREEE (reference sequence). CDR3 length: 15 amino acids. The CDR3 sequence is CASSAPAGGYGEQYF. CDR3 coding DNA: TGTGCCAGCAGCGCTCCAGCGGGAGGGTACGGCGAGCAGTACTTC. The whole variable domain, filled in from reference TRBV5-4 and TRBJ2-7, reads ETGVTQSPTHLIKTRGQQVTLRCSSQSGHNTVSWYQQALGQGPQFIFQYYREEENGRGNFPPRFSGLQFPNYSSELNVNALELDDSALYLCASSAPAGGYGEQYFGPGTRLTVT.

The V call is TRBV5-1, the J call TRBJ2-7; 10 bases map to TRBD1. The CDR3 consists of 14 residues. Germline trimming cut 0 bases from V and 6 bases from J; bases unmatched to any gene: 3. Germline CDR1 reads SGHRS; CDR2 reads YFSETQ. DNA for the CDR3: TGCGCCAGCAGCTTGGCCGGACAGGGGGGCGAGCAGTACTTC. This codes for CASSLAGQGGEQYF.

The V gene is TRBV11-1, the J gene TRBJ2-5, with 8 bases identical to TRBD2. Unmatched junction bases numbered 7, after V lost 2 bases and J lost 5 bases. This CDR3 has 15 residues. Germline V gene data show CDR1 as SGHAT and CDR2 as FQDESV (reference sequence). The CDR3 DNA reads as TGTGCCAGCAGCTTACCGGGAGGGCCCCGGGAGACCCAGTACTTC. Protein product: CASSLPGGPRETQYF.

The V and J genes are TRBV18 and TRBJ1-3, with a possible D match to TRBD1 (5 bases). Germline V CDR1 and CDR2: KGHSH, LQKENI. Trimming pared 6 bases from V and 2 bases from J, leaving 14 bases between. This CDR3 comprises 15 residues. The CDR3 sequence: CASSGSGPPGNTIYF. CDR3 nucleotides: TGTGCCAGCTCGGGATCAGGGCCCCCTGGAAACACCATATATTTT.

The V call is TRBV15, the J call TRBJ1-1; TRBD1 might be the D (5 bases). The CDR3 is made up of 14 amino acids. Germline CDR1 is LNHNV and CDR2 is YYDKDF (reference sequence). V was cut by 6 bases and J by 1 base, with 12 bases left in between. The CDR3 region has the DNA TGTGCCACCAGTTTCCGACAGAGGAACACTGAAGCTTTCTTT. It yields the protein CATSFRQRNTEAFF.

The genes are TRBV7-9 and TRBJ2-7; a weak D match, TRBD1 (5 bases). V was trimmed by 5 bases and J by 3 bases, leaving 11 bases between them. CDR1 and CDR2 (germline): SEHNR, FQNEAQ (reference sequence). This CDR3 comprises 13 residues. The CDR3 sequence is CASSPRTRYEQYF. The CDR3 nucleotides are TGTGCCAGCAGCCCCAGGACACGCTACGAGCAGTACTTC.

V usage is TRBV28 and J usage is TRBJ1-4; a weak D match, TRBD1 (5 bases). Deletions cut 1 base from V and 4 bases from J, with 13 bases between. Germline V gives CDR1 MDHEN, CDR2 SYDVKM. The CDR3 runs to 16 residues. CDR3 DNA sequence: TGTGCCAGCAGTTTATACCGGACAAGCCTTAATGAAAAACTGTTTTTT. Translation gives CASSLYRTSLNEKLFF.

This clone occurred once. This chain joins TRBV14 and TRBJ1-1, with a weak D call TRBD1 (5 bases). The V gene lost 6 bases and the J gene lost 4 bases, with 15 bases spanning the gap. CDR1 SGHDN and CDR2 FVKESK come from the germline V gene. The CDR3 is 14 residues long. Here the CDR3 DNA reads TGTGCCAGCAGGCGCAGGGCATCGAGCACTGAAGCTTTCTTT. Its translation: CASRRRASSTEAFF. The complete variable domain, with remaining parts taken from reference TRBV14 and TRBJ1-1, reads EAGVTQFPSHSVIEKGQTVTLRCDPISGHDNLYWYRRVMGKEIKFLLHFVKESKQDESGMPNNRFLAERTGGTYSTLKVQPAELEDSGVYFCASRRRASSTEAFFGQGTRLTVV.

A remark on this clone: Other DNA sequences from this sample encode an identical CDR3 as well. CDR3 nucleotides: TGTGCCAGCAGCTTAGTTCAGGGCACTGAAGCTTTCTTT. This sequence encodes CASSLVQGTEAFF. The chain couples TRBV7-2 to TRBJ1-1; D is perhaps TRBD1 (5 bases). Germline V gives CDR1 SGHTA, CDR2 FQGNSA. The CDR3 consists of 13 residues. V gave up 1 base and J gave up 4 bases, with 7 bases separating them.

For the CDR3, the DNA is TGTGCCAGCAGCTTAACAGGACGGATCAATCAGCCCCAGCATTTT. Translation: CASSLTGRINQPQHF. The chain combines TRBV5-8 with TRBJ1-5; maybe TRBD1 (5 bases). Trimming stripped 2 bases from V and 3 bases from J, with 12 bases between. The CDR3 totals 15 residues. Germline lookup yields CDR1 SGHTS and CDR2 YDEGEE.

This clone was picked up one time. V usage is TRBV29-1 and J usage is TRBJ2-5; 11 bases align to TRBD1. The germline V gene encodes CDR1 SQVTM and CDR2 ANQGSEA. There are 14 residues in the CDR3. With 4 bases clipped from V and 5 bases from J, the junction kept 6 bases outside the gene matches. CDR3 region: CSVGTGGERETQYF. The CDR3 DNA reads as TGCAGCGTTGGGACAGGGGGCGAGAGGGAGACCCAGTACTTC.

This rearrangement joins TRBV28 to TRBJ2-7, with TRBD2 as a possible D gene (5 bases). CDR1 and CDR2 from the germline V gene are MDHEN and SYDVKM. Trimming shortened V by 5 bases and J by 3 bases, and 17 bases separated the two germline ends. The CDR3 has 15 amino acids. The CDR3 region is CASSRPRGGGYEQYF. The DNA for the CDR3 is TGTGCCAGCAGTCGTCCCCGAGGTGGAGGCTACGAGCAGTACTTC.

The chain links TRBV9 to TRBJ1-1, with TRBD1 identical over 8 bases. The CDR3 length is 14 residues. The V and J ends lost 0 bases and 5 bases, in that order; junction bases with no gene match: 3. The germline V gene encodes CDR1 SGDLS and CDR2 YYNGEE. Here the CDR3 reads CASSVEQGGTEAFF. The CDR3 bases are TGTGCCAGCAGCGTAGAACAGGGGGGGACTGAAGCTTTCTTT.

The chain combines TRBV9 with TRBJ2-1; TRBD2 agrees at 15 bases. The CDR3 extends over 15 amino acids. From germline, CDR1 is SGDLS and CDR2 YYNGEE. Losses at the gene ends were 3 bases for V and 10 bases for J; bases not matched to a gene: 5. In DNA, the CDR3 is TGTGCCAGCAGCGAATTGGGACTAGCGGGAGGAGAGCAGTTCTTC. It translates to CASSELGLAGGEQFF.

The CDR3 region is CASSRAGHSTDTQYF. Written as DNA, the CDR3 is TGTGCCAGCAGCCGAGCGGGTCATAGCACAGATACGCAGTATTTT. The chain couples TRBV7-2 to TRBJ2-3; D is perhaps TRBD2 (6 bases). V was shortened by 5 bases and J by 0 bases, with 12 bases between the two germline ends. The CDR3 length is 15 residues. From germline, CDR1 is SGHTA and CDR2 FQGNSA.

The chain employs TRBV7-9 and TRBJ2-1, with 10 nucleotides matching TRBD1. The CDR3 length is 15 residues. CDR1 is SEHNR and CDR2 is FQNEAQ in the germline V gene (reference sequence). With V trimmed by 5 bases and J by 1 base, 2 bases remained unmatched. In DNA, the CDR3 is TGTGCCAGCAGCCTGGACAGGGGGTCCTACAATGAGCAGTTCTTC. Its translation is CASSLDRGSYNEQFF.